Below are 16 T cell receptor beta chains sequenced from a single sample in a study of blood T cell repertoires in COVID-19. Method: immunoSEQ multiplex PCR; TCRdb's copy keeps in-frame clones and lacks some. In the table there are 150,000 to 200,000 clones, roughly 90% of which are singletons. Sequenced: peripheral blood. These receptors were obtained from a man in his sixties with acute or convalescent COVID-19.

The rearrangement joins TRBV3-1 (or the pseudogene TRBV3-2) to TRBJ1-2; no reliable D call. This CDR3 comprises 13 residues. The V gene's germline CDR1 is LGHDT and CDR2 YNNKEL (reference sequence). Trimming cost V 6 bases and J 6 bases, with 14 bases left between them. CDR3 sequence: CASSLPAGNGYTF. The CDR3 bases are TGTGCCAGCAGTCTTCCGGCGGGGAATGGCTACACCTTC.

The sample holds one count of this clone. The chain carries TRBV6-4 and TRBJ2-3; TRBD2 agrees at 9 bases. V lost 6 bases to trimming and J lost 0 bases; unmatched junction nucleotides: 4. The germline gives CDR1 MRHNA, CDR2 SNTAGT. The CDR3 has 15 amino acids. CDR3 DNA: TGTGCCAGCAGCAGAGCGGGGGGCAGCACAGATACGCAGTATTTT. Protein sequence: CASSRAGGSTDTQYF.

The chain couples TRBV5-1 to TRBJ2-1; 7 positions match TRBD2. V was pared by 2 bases and J by 3 bases, with 2 bases of the junction left unmatched. Germline lookup yields CDR1 SGHRS and CDR2 YFSETQ. The CDR3 is 14 amino acids. Written as DNA, the CDR3 is TGCGCCAGCAGCTTATCTAGCGGCTACAATGAGCAGTTCTTC. Its protein product is CASSLSSGYNEQFF.

J is TRBJ1-1 and V is TRBV11-1, with TRBD1 as a possible D gene (6 bases). The CDR3 is 14 residues long. V was cut by 5 bases and J by 4 bases, with 14 bases left in between. Per the germline V gene, CDR1 is SGHAT and CDR2 is FQDESV (reference sequence). The CDR3 protein is CASSPWEGGTEAFF. The CDR3 nucleotides are TGTGCCAGCAGCCCCTGGGAGGGGGGCACTGAAGCTTTCTTT.

The chain recombines TRBV7-2 with TRBJ2-3, with TRBD2 as a possible D gene (7 bases). Trimming shortened V by 5 bases and J by 3 bases, and 15 bases separated the two germline ends. Per germline, CDR1 SGHTA and CDR2 FQGNSA. This CDR3 contains 15 residues. This CDR3 reads CASSPPRGATDTQYF. CDR3 nucleotides: TGTGCCAGCAGCCCGCCTCGGGGGGCAACAGATACGCAGTATTTT.

The V call is TRBV6-5, the J call TRBJ2-1; TRBD2 matches 7 bases. The CDR3 is 15 amino acids. Germline CDR1 and CDR2: MNHEY and SVGAGI. V lost 5 bases to trimming and J lost 6 bases; unmatched junction nucleotides: 10. The CDR3, as DNA: TGTGCCAGCAGTCCCGGGACCGGGAGGAGCAATGAGCAGTTCTTC. Translating gives CASSPGTGRSNEQFF.

The chain uses TRBV3-1 (or the pseudogene TRBV3-2) and TRBJ1-4; unclear D gene. V shed 1 base and J shed 0 bases, with 3 bases lying between them. CDR3 length: 14 residues. Per germline, CDR1 LGHDT and CDR2 YNNKEL (reference sequence). The CDR3: CASSQGATNEKLFF. As DNA, the CDR3 is TGTGCCAGCAGCCAAGGAGCAACTAATGAAAAACTGTTTTTT.

The chain links TRBV5-8 to TRBJ1-2, with D unresolved. There are 13 residues in the CDR3. The germline gives CDR1 SGHTS, CDR2 YDEGEE. V lost 0 bases, J lost 2 bases, and 5 bases lay in between. CDR3 residues: CASSLGENYGYTF. CDR3 DNA: TGTGCCAGCAGCTTGGGAGAAAACTATGGCTACACCTTC.

The chain employs TRBV2 and TRBJ2-2; unclear D gene. The V end lost 7 bases, the J end lost 7 bases, and 10 bases lay between the germline ends. This CDR3 has 12 amino acids. The germline CDR1 and CDR2 sequences are SNHLY and FYNNEI. The CDR3, as DNA: TGTGCCAGCAAGTCCCGAGTCGGGGAGCTGTTTTTT. Translating gives CASKSRVGELFF.

This clone was seen a few times. The chain couples TRBV18 to TRBJ2-2; unclear D gene. The germline gives CDR1 KGHSH, CDR2 LQKENI. The CDR3 is 15 amino acids. Trimming left V 3 bases short and J 1 base short, with 9 bases between. CDR3 residues: CASSPLTKNTGELFF. For the CDR3, the DNA is TGTGCCAGCTCACCGTTGACAAAGAACACCGGGGAGCTGTTTTTT.

In nucleotides, the CDR3 is TGTGCCAGCAGCCAAGTAGTAGGCCGGGAGGAGTTGTCCTATAATTCACCCCTCCACTTT. This gives the protein CASSQVVGREELSYNSPLHF. The rearrangement uses TRBV3-1 (or the pseudogene TRBV3-2) and TRBJ1-6; D gene unclear. CDR1 is LGHDT and CDR2 is YNNKEL in the germline V gene (reference sequence). V lost 1 base and J 1 base, leaving 20 bases between the germline ends. The length of the CDR3 is 20 residues.

The V call is TRBV7-2, the J call TRBJ1-2, with TRBD1 as a possible D gene (5 bases). V dropped 5 bases and J dropped 5 bases, with 21 bases sitting between them. CDR1 SGHTA and CDR2 FQGNSA come from the germline V gene. The CDR3 is made up of 16 amino acids. The CDR3 nucleotides read TGTGCCAGCAGCACTACCAGGGCACGCCCTATTTATGGCTACACCTTC. This gives the protein CASSTTRARPIYGYTF.

V is TRBV18 and J is TRBJ1-1, with 7 bases aligning to TRBD1. CDR3 length equals 13 residues. Losses at the gene ends were 4 bases for V and 4 bases for J; bases not matched to a gene: 3. Germline-derived CDR1 and CDR2 are KGHSH and LQKENI. In DNA, the CDR3 is TGTGCCAGCTCACAGAGGGGGCGCACTGAAGCTTTCTTT. It yields the protein CASSQRGRTEAFF.

The chain joins TRBV5-1 to TRBJ1-1, with a possible D match to TRBD1 (6 bases). CDR1 is SGHRS and CDR2 is YFSETQ in the germline V gene. The CDR3 has 12 amino acids. The V gene lost 2 bases and the J gene lost 6 bases, with 8 bases spanning the gap. CDR3 in amino acids: CASSFWGPEAFF. DNA of the CDR3: TGCGCCAGCAGCTTTTGGGGGCCTGAAGCTTTCTTT. The variable domain in full, completed from reference TRBV5-1 and TRBJ1-1, reads KAGVTQTPRYLIKTRGQQVTLSCSPISGHRSVSWYQQTPGQGLQFLFEYFSETQRNKGNFPGRFSGRQFSNSRSEMNVSTLELGDSALYLCASSFWGPEAFFGQGTRLTVV.

This clone came up once. This chain links TRBV7-9 with TRBJ1-2, with a possible D match to TRBD1 (6 bases). V lost 5 bases, J lost 6 bases, and 16 bases lay in between. The germline V gene encodes CDR1 SEHNR and CDR2 FQNEAQ (reference sequence). The CDR3 covers 14 residues. The CDR3 DNA is TGTGCCAGCAGCCTCGGACAGAACAAGAATGGCTACACCTTC. Protein product: CASSLGQNKNGYTF.

The chain recombines TRBV3-1 (or the pseudogene TRBV3-2) with TRBJ2-6; 12 positions agree with TRBD1. The CDR3 spans 21 residues. Germline CDR1 is LGHDT and CDR2 is YNNKEL (reference sequence). The V and J ends lost 5 bases and 2 bases, in that order; junction bases with no gene match: 16. The CDR3 spells CASSAIPGQGAQGPGANVLTF. The CDR3 region has the DNA TGTGCCAGCAGCGCCATTCCGGGACAGGGGGCCCAGGGGCCTGGGGCCAACGTCCTGACTTTC.